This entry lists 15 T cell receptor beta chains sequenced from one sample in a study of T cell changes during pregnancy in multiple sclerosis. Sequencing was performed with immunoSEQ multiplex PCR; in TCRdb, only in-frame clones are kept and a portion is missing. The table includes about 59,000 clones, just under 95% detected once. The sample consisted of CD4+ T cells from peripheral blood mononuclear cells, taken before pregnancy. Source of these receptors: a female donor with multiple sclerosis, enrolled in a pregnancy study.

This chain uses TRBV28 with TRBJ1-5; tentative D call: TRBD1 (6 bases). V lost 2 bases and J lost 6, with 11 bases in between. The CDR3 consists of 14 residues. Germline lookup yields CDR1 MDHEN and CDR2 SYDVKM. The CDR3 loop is CASSLAGVGQPQHF. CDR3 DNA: TGTGCCAGCAGTTTAGCAGGGGTGGGTCAGCCCCAGCATTTT. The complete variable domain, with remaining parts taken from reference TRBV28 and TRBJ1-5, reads DVKVTQSSRYLVKRTGEKVFLECVQDMDHENMFWYRQDPGLGLRLIYFSYDVKMKEKGDIPEGYSVSREKKERFSLILESASTNQTSMYLCASSLAGVGQPQHFGDGTRLSIL.

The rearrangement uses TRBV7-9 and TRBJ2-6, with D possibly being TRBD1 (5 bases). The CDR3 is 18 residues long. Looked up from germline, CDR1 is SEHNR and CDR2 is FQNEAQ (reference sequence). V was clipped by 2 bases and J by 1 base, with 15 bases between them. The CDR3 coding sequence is TGTGCCAGCAGCTTATGGCGGTCTAGGGGATCTGGGGCCAACGTCCTGACTTTC. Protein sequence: CASSLWRSRGSGANVLTF. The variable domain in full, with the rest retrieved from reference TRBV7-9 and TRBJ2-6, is DTGVSQNPRHKITKRGQNVTFRCDPISEHNRLYWYRQTLGQGPEFLTYFQNEAQLEKSRLLSDRFSAERPKGSFSTLEIQRTEQGDSAMYLCASSLWRSRGSGANVLTFGAGSRLTVL.

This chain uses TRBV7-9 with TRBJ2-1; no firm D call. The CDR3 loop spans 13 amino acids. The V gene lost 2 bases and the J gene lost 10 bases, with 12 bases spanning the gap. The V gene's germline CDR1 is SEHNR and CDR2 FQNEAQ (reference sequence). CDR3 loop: CASSLMVSAEQFF. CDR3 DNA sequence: TGTGCCAGCAGCTTAATGGTAAGCGCGGAGCAGTTCTTC.

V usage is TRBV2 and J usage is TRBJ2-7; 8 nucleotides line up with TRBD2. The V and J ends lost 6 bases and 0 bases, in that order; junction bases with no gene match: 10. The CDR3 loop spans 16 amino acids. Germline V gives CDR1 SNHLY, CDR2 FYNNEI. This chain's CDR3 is CASRGGFSGSSYEQYF. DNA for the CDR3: TGTGCCAGCAGGGGGGGGTTCAGCGGGAGCTCCTACGAGCAGTACTTC.

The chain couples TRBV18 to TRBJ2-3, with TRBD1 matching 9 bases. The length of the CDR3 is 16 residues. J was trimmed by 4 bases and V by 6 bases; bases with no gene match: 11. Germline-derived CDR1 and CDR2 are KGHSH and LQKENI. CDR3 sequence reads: CASSEPRGQGPDTQYF. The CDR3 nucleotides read TGTGCCAGCTCGGAGCCGCGGGGACAGGGCCCAGATACGCAGTATTTT.

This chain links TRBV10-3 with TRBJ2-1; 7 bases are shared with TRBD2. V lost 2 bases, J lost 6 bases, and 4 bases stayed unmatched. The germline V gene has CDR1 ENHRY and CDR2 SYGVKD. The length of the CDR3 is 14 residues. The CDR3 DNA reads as TGTGCCATCAGTGAGCTTGGGACTATCAATGAGCAGTTCTTC. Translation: CAISELGTINEQFF.

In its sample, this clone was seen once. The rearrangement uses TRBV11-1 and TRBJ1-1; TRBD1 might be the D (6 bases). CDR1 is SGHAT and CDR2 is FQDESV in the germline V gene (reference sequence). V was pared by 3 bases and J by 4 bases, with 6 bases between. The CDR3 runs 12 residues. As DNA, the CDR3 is TGTGCCAGCAGCTTCAGGGGCACTGAAGCTTTCTTT. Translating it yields CASSFRGTEAFF.

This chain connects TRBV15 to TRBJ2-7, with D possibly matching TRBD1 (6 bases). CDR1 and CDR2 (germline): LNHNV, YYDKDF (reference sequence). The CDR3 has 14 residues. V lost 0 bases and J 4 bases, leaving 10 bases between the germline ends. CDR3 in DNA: TGTGCCACCAGCAGAGACCTACAGGGTTACGAGCAGTACTTC. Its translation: CATSRDLQGYEQYF.

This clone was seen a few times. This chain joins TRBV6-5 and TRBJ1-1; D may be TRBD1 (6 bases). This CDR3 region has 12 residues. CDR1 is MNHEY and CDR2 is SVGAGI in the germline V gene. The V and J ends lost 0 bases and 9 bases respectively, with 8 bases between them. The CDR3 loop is CASSYSTGQAFF. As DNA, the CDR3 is TGTGCCAGCAGTTACTCGACAGGCCAAGCTTTCTTT.

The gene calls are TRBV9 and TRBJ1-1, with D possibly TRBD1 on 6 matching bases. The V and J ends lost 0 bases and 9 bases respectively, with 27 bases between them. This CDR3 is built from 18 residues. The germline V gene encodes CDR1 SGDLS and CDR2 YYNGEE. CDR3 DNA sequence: TGTGCCAGCAGCGTAGGCCAGGGGTCGGGTGGGCTTAGGGCTCAAGCTTTCTTT. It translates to CASSVGQGSGGLRAQAFF. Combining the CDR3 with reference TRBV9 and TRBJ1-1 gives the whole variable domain DSGVTQTPKHLITATGQRVTLRCSPRSGDLSVYWYQQSLDQGLQFLIQYYNGEERAKGNILERFSAQQFPDLHSELNLSSLELGDSALYFCASSVGQGSGGLRAQAFFGQGTRLTVV.

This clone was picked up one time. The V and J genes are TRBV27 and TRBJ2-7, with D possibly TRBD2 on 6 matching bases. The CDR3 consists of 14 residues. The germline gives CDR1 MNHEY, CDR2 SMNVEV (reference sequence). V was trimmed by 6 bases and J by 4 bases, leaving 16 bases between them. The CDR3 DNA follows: TGTGCCAGCAGAGGTTTGTCCGGGGGTTACGAGCAGTACTTC. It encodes CASRGLSGGYEQYF.

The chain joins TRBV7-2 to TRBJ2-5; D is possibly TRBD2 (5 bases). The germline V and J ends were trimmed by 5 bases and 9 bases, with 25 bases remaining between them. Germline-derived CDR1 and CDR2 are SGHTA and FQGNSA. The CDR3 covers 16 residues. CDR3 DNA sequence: TGTGCCAGCAGCCGTACGGGTGGAGGAGTTGAAGTGGCCCAGTACTTC. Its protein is CASSRTGGGVEVAQYF.

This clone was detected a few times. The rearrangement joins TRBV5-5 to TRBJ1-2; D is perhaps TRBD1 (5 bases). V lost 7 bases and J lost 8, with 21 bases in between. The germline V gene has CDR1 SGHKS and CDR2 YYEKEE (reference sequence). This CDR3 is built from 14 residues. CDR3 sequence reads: CASGLGTPKEGYTF. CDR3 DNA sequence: TGTGCCAGCGGATTAGGGACTCCCAAAGAGGGCTACACCTTC.

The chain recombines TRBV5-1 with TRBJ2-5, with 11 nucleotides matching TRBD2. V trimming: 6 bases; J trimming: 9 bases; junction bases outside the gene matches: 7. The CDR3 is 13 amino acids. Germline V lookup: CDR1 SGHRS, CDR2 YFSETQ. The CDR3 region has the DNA TGCGCCAGCATCTCCCTGACTAGCGGGGCCCAGTACTTC. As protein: CASISLTSGAQYF.

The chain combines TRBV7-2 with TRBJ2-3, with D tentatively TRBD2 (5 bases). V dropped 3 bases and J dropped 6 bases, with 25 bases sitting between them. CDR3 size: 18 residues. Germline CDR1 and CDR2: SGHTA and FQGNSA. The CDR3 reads CASSFGPAYAGRRDTQYF. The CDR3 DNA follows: TGTGCCAGCAGCTTCGGTCCGGCGTATGCGGGCCGTCGTGATACGCAGTATTTT.